The 8 T cell receptor beta chains below were found in one sample sequenced in a study of monozygotic twins with inflammatory bowel disease. TCRdb reprocessed the 5' RACE reads and keeps a single row for each CDR3 protein, giving no DNA. Its table lists around 450,000 distinct CDR3 sequences. Sequencing was performed on blood. Receptors were obtained from a human donor with ulcerative colitis or Crohn's disease, or a healthy co-twin of an affected twin (not recorded which).

The chain has TRBV5-1 and TRBJ1-4. Germline V gene lookup returns CDR1 SGHRS and CDR2 YFSETQ. This CDR3 is 13 amino acids long. The CDR3: CASSYLTNEKLFF. Drawing the rest from reference TRBV5-1 and TRBJ1-4, the complete variable domain is KAGVTQTPRYLIKTRGQQVTLSCSPISGHRSVSWYQQTPGQGLQFLFEYFSETQRNKGNFPGRFSGRQFSNSRSEMNVSTLELGDSALYLCASSYLTNEKLFFGSGTQLSVL.

V gene TRBV20-1 combines with J gene TRBJ2-1; TCRdb indicates TRBD1, and absent DNA this call remains unverified. Germline-derived CDR1 and CDR2 are DFQATT and SNEGSKA (reference sequence). This CDR3 has 15 residues. The CDR3 here is CSAERRQGAMNEQFF.

CDR3 amino acids: CASRQGSETQYF. The chain carries TRBV12-3 or TRBV12-4 and TRBJ2-5; the TRBD1 assignment by TCRdb is unverifiable without DNA. This CDR3 region has 12 residues.

J is TRBJ1-2 and V is TRBV20-1; no DNA is available, so the TRBD1 call from TCRdb remains unchecked. This CDR3 has 14 residues. Germline CDR1 and CDR2: DFQATT and SNEGSKA (reference sequence). The CDR3 loop is CSASQQSRGFGYTF.

J is TRBJ2-7 and V is TRBV6-5; TCRdb reports TRBD2, a call that lacks DNA to check it against. The germline V gene has CDR1 MNHEY and CDR2 SVGAGI. This CDR3 region has 14 residues. CDR3 protein: CASSYSGPSYEQYF.

This chain connects TRBV29-1 to TRBJ2-5; without DNA, the TCRdb call of TRBD2 cannot be checked. The CDR3 spans 13 residues. The germline V gene encodes CDR1 SQVTM and CDR2 ANQGSEA. CDR3 sequence: CSVSRGVPETQYF.

The chain combines TRBV13 with TRBJ1-1. Germline V lookup: CDR1 PRHDT, CDR2 FYEKMQ (reference sequence). The CDR3 length is 17 residues. CDR3 sequence: CASSFGGRAYPNTEAFF.

The V and J genes are TRBV15 and TRBJ2-3; absent DNA, TCRdb's TRBD2 call cannot be checked. CDR1 is LNHNV, CDR2 YYDKDF, per germline (reference sequence). This CDR3 comprises 16 residues. The CDR3 loop reads CATSREDTVAGATQYF.